The text below deals with one TCR beta chain. Its antigen is unknown. It may be a read error: a sequence one base away is much more abundant. The record originates from a study of human T cells and chemical hapten exposure. Study-wide context: Diphenylcyclopropenone doses were given weekly to the scalps of patients across the roughly 23-week study. Upper-back patches of 0.01% DPC were read at 6 days.

Time point of the sample: pre-sensitization, week 0. As to treatment: therapeutic diphenylcyclopropenone sensitization with weekly scalp DPC. The authors extracted total RNA from unfractionated whole blood. The junction had 8 bases not matched to a gene; V was cut back by 6 bases and J by 7 bases. The CDR3 is made up of 13 amino acids. CDR1 is GTSNPN and CDR2 is SVGIG in the germline V gene (reference sequence). Regarding the study as a whole: There were significantly more large CDR3 similarity clusters among expanded TCRs than among controls.

TCRdb called the RACE reads again in MiXCR, with one record for every CDR3 protein. The table shows about 34,000 distinct CDR3 sequences, with about 9.3% occurring only once. This clonotype originated in a man aged 50 or older with alopecia areata. Some clones in this sample may be carry-over from other donors' samples. Sequenced material: whole blood, taken in connection with sensitization to the hapten diphenylcyclopropenone (DPC). The rearrangement uses TRBV30 and TRBJ1-5, with 8 bases matching TRBD1. The CDR3 DNA reads TGTGCCTGCTCCCGGGACAGGACACAGCCCCAGCATTTT. This encodes CACSRDRTQPQHF. The full variable domain, in which reference TRBV30 and TRBJ1-5 provide the parts outside the CDR3, is SQTIHQWPATLVQPVGSPLSLECTVEGTSNPNLYWYRQAAGRGLQLLFYSVGIGQISSEVPQNLSASRPQDRQFILSSKKLLLSDSGFYLCACSRDRTQPQHFGDGTRLSIL.